This paragraph covers one T cell receptor beta chain sequence. CDR3 length: 17 amino acids. This entry comes from a study of T cells expressing NK-cell markers. The overall study: Sorted CD3+CD56+NKG2C+, CD3+CD56+NKG2C- and CD3+CD56-NKG2C+ T cells provided the TCR beta repertoires.

Following a re-call of the 5' RACE reads, TCRdb has one entry per CDR3 protein and lacks DNA. Its clone listing holds fewer than 300,000 distinct CDR3 sequences. The chain combines TRBV12-3 or TRBV12-4 with TRBJ2-1; no DNA is available, so the TRBD2 call from TCRdb remains unchecked. The material sequenced was blood T cells: a sorted CD56 or NKG2C T cell subset, CD4+ or CD8+ T cells, or bulk PBMC T cells (not recorded which). This sequence was found in a woman between 18 and 75 years old in good health. CDR3 loop: CASSLGLAGSSYNEQFF.